This record looks at one T cell receptor beta chain sequence and its context. As yet, its antigen is unknown. The J segment lost 1 base and the V segment lost 5 bases, leaving 7 bases of the junction unmatched. Germline assignment: CDR1 SEHNR and CDR2 FQNEAQ (reference sequence). The CDR3 totals 16 residues. Sampled 1 year posttransplant, controls received myeloablative marrow transplants, methotrexate and a calcineurin inhibitor. Clones were read by immunoSEQ multiplex PCR, and TCRdb kept only the in-frame ones, dropping some. Found here are about 21,000 clones, approximately 86% of them singletons; the top ten hold more than 2%. The data belong to a study of T cells after posttransplantation cyclophosphamide. Study-level results: TRB clonality was highly associated with recipient CMV seropositivity and reactivation.

This sample comprised PBMCs, obtained about 13 months after allogeneic stem cell transplant with calcineurin inhibitor and methotrexate. The sequence derives from a female patient in her 30s who received an allogeneic stem cell transplant from an unrelated donor, was CMV-positive, and had acute and chronic GVHD. The T cells may partly be graft donor cells. The chain employs TRBV7-9 and TRBJ1-1, with TRBD1 identical over 10 bases. DNA for the CDR3: TGTGCCAGCAGCGGTCGACAGGGGGCCTCGAACACTGAAGCTTTCTTT. This sequence encodes CASSGRQGASNTEAFF.